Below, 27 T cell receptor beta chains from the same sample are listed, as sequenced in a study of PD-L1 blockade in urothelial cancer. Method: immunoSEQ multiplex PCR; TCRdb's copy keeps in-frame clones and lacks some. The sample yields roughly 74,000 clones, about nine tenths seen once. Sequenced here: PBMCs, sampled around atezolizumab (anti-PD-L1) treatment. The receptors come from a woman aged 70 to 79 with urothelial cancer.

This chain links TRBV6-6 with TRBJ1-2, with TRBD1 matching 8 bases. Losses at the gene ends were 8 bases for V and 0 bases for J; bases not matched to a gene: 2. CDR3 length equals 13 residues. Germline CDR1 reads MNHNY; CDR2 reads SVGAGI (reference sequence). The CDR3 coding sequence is TGTGCCAGCGACAGGGGAGCTAACTATGGCTACACCTTC. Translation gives CASDRGANYGYTF.

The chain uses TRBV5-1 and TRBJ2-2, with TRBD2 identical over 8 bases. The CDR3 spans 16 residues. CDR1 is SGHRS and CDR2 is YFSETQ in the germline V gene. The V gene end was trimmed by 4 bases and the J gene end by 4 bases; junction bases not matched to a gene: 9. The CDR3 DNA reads TGCGCCAGCAGCCCGACTAGCGTGATACCCACCGGGGAGCTGTTTTTT. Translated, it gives CASSPTSVIPTGELFF.

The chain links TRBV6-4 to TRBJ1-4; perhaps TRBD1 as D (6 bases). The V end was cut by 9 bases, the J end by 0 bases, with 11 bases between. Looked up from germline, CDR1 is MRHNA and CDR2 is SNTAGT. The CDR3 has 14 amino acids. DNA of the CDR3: TGTGCCAGGGGACATAGGTCAACTAATGAAAAACTGTTTTTT. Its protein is CARGHRSTNEKLFF.

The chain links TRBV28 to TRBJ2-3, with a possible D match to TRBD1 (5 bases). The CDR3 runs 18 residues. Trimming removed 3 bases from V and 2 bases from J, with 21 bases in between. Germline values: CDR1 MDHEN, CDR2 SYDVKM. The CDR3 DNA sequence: TGTGCCAGCAGTTTGCGCCAAGGCTGGGGCAGGACCACAGATACGCAGTATTTT. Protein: CASSLRQGWGRTTDTQYF.

The CDR3 loop is CASRARGDRVIPETQYF. The CDR3 DNA reads as TGTGCCAGCCGGGCCCGGGGGGACAGGGTAATTCCGGAGACCCAGTACTTC. This chain uses TRBV2 with TRBJ2-5, with 9 bases aligning to TRBD1. CDR1 and CDR2 (germline): SNHLY, FYNNEI. The CDR3 is made up of 17 amino acids. V lost 8 bases and J lost 5; bases outside the gene matches: 18.

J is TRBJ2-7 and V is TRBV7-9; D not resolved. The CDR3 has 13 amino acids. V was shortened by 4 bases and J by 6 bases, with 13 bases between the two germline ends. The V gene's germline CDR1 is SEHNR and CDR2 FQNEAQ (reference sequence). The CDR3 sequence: CASSSPPRFEQYF. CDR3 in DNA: TGTGCCAGCAGCTCTCCACCGCGATTCGAGCAGTACTTC.

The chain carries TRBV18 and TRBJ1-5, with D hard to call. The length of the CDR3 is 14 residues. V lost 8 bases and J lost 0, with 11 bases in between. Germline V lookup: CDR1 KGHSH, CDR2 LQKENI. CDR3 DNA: TGTGCCAGCACGGCCAGGTATAGCAATCAGCCCCAGCATTTT. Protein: CASTARYSNQPQHF. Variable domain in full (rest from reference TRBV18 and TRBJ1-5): NAGVMQNPRHLVRRRGQEARLRCSPMKGHSHVYWYRQLPEEGLKFMVYLQKENIIDESGMPKERFSAEFPKEGPSILRIQQVVRGDSAAYFCASTARYSNQPQHFGDGTRLSIL.

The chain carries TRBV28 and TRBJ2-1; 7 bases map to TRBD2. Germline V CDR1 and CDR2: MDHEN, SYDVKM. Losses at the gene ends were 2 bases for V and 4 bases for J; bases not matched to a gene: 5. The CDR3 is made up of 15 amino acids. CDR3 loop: CASSLGLAEYNEQFF. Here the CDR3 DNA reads TGTGCCAGCAGTTTAGGCCTAGCGGAGTACAATGAGCAGTTCTTC.

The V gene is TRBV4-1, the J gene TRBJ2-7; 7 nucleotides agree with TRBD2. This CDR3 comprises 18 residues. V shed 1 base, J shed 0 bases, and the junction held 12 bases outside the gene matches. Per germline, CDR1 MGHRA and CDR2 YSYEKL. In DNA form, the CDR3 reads TGCGCCAGCAGCCAAGTTATTGGCGGGAGTTCTTTCTCCTACGAGCAGTACTTC. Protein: CASSQVIGGSSFSYEQYF.

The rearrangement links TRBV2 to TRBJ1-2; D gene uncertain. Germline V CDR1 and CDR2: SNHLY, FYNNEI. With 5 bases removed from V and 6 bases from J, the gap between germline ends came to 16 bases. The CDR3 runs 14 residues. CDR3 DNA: TGTGCCAGCAGTCGGGGAAACTCCGGGGATGGCTACACCTTC. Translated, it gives CASSRGNSGDGYTF.

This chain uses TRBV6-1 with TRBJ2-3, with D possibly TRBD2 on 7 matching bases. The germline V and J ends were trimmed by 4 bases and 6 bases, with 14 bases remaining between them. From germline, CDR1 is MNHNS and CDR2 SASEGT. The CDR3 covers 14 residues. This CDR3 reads CASSGRGGSDTQYF. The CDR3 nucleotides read TGTGCCAGCAGTGGGAGGGGGGGGTCGGATACGCAGTATTTT.

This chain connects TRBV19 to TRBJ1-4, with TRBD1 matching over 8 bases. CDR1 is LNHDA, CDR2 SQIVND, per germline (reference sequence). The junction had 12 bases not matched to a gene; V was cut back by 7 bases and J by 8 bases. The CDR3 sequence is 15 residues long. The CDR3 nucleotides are TGTGCCAGTACCTCAGGGGGCGCAGGATGGGAAAAACTGTTTTTT. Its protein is CASTSGGAGWEKLFF.

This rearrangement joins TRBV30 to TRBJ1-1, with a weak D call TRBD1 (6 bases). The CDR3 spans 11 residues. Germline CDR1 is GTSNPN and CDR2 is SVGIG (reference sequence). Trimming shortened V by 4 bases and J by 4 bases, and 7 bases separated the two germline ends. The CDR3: CAWTGVTEAFF. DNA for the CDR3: TGTGCCTGGACAGGGGTCACTGAAGCTTTCTTT.

DNA of the CDR3: TGTGCCAGCAGCGTAGACCCCCTCTCACAGGGGGGAACCTACGAGCAGTACTTC. This translates into CASSVDPLSQGGTYEQYF. V usage is TRBV9 and J usage is TRBJ2-7; 8 positions match TRBD1. The CDR3 totals 18 residues. Unmatched junction bases numbered 13, after V lost 0 bases and J lost 2 bases. CDR1 is SGDLS, CDR2 YYNGEE, per germline.

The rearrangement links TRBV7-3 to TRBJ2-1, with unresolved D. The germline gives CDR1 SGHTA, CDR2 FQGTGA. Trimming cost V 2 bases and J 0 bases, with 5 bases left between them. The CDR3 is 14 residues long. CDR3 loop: CASSLGASYNEQFF. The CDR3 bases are TGTGCCAGCAGCTTAGGAGCCTCCTACAATGAGCAGTTCTTC.

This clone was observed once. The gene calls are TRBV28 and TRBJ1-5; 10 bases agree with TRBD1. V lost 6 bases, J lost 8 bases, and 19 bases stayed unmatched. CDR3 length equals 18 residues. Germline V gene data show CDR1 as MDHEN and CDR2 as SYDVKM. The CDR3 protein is CASSPLFDRGRFDEPQHF. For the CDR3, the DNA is TGTGCCAGCAGCCCTTTGTTTGACAGGGGGCGTTTCGATGAGCCCCAGCATTTT.

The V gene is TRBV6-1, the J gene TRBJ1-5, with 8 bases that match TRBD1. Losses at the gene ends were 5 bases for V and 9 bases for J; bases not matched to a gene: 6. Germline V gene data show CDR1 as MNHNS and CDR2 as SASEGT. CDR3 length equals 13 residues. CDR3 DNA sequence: TGTGCCAGCAGTTCAGGGGGCTCTAGGCCCCAGCATTTT. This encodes CASSSGGSRPQHF.

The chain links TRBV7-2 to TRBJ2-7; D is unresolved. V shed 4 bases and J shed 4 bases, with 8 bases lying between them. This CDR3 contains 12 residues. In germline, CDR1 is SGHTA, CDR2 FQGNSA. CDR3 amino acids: CASSSPGYEQYF. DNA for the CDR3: TGTGCCAGCAGCTCCCCCGGGTACGAGCAGTACTTC. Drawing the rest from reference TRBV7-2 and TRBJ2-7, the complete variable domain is GAGVSQSPSNKVTEKGKDVELRCDPISGHTALYWYRQSLGQGLEFLIYFQGNSAPDKSGLPSDRFSAERTGGSVSTLTIQRTQQEDSAVYLCASSSPGYEQYFGPGTRLTVT.

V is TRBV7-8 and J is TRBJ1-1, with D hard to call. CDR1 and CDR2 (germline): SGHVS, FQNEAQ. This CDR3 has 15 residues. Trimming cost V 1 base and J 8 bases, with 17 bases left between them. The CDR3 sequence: CASSLVGGLGFEAFF. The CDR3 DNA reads TGTGCCAGCAGCTTAGTAGGAGGGTTAGGATTCGAAGCTTTCTTT.

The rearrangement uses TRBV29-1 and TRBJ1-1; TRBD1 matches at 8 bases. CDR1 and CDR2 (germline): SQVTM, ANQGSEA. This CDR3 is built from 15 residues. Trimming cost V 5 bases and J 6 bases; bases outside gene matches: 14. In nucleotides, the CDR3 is TGCAGCGTTTCAAATTTGGAATGGGACAGGTCTGAAGCTTTCTTT. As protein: CSVSNLEWDRSEAFF.

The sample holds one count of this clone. The CDR3 sequence is CASSLPSGTRGYQETQYF. Here the CDR3 DNA reads TGTGCCAGCAGCTTGCCTAGCGGGACACGGGGGTACCAAGAGACCCAGTACTTC. V usage is TRBV5-6 and J usage is TRBJ2-5, with TRBD2 matching over 9 bases. From germline, CDR1 is SGHDT and CDR2 YYEEEE. This CDR3 is built from 18 residues. With V trimmed by 1 base and J by 0 bases, 10 bases remained unmatched.

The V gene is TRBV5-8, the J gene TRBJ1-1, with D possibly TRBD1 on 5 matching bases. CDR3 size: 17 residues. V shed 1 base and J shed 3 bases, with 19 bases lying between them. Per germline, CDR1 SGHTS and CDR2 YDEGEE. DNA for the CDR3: TGTGCCAGCAGCTTGACCGGGGGGTGGTCGAAGGACACTGAAGCTTTCTTT. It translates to CASSLTGGWSKDTEAFF. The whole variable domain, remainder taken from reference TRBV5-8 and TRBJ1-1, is EAGVTQSPTHLIKTRGQQATLRCSPISGHTSVYWYQQALGLGLQFLLWYDEGEERNRGNFPPRFSGRQFPNYSSELNVNALELEDSALYLCASSLTGGWSKDTEAFFGQGTRLTVV.

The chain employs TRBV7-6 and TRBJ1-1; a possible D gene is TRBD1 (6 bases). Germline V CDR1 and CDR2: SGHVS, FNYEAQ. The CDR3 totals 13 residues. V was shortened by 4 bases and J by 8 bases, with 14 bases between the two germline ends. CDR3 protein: CASSSRYRAEAFF. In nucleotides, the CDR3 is TGTGCCAGCAGCTCCCGCTACAGGGCCGAAGCTTTCTTT. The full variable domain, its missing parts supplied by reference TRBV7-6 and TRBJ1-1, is GAGVSQSPRYKVTKRGQDVALRCDPISGHVSLYWYRQALGQGPEFLTYFNYEAQQDKSGLPNDRFSAERPEGSISTLTIQRTEQRDSAMYRCASSSRYRAEAFFGQGTRLTVV.

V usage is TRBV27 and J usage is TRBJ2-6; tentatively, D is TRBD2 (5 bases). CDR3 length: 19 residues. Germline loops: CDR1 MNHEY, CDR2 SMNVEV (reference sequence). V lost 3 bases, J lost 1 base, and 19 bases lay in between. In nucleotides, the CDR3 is TGTGCCAGCAGTTTTTGGCAGCTCGGGGTGGGGTCTGGGGCCAACGTCCTGACTTTC. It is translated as CASSFWQLGVGSGANVLTF.

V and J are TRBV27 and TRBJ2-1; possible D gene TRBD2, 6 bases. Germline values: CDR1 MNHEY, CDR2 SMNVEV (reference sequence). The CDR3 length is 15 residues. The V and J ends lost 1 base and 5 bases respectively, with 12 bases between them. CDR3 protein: CASSLFGRGDNEQFF. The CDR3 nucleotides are TGTGCCAGCAGTTTATTCGGGAGAGGGGACAATGAGCAGTTCTTC.

CDR3 region: CASRKGGGSHEQYF. Written as DNA, the CDR3 is TGTGCCAGCAGGAAGGGCGGGGGAAGCCACGAGCAGTACTTC. The chain couples TRBV25-1 to TRBJ2-7; 7 bases line up with TRBD2. The V and J ends lost 6 bases and 5 bases, in that order; junction bases with no gene match: 10. The CDR3 spans 14 residues. Germline V CDR1 and CDR2: MGHDK, SYGVNS.

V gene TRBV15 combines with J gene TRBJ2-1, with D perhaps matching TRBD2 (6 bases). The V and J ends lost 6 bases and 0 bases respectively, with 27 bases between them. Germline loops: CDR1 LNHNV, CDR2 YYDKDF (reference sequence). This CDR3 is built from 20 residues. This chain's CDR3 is CATRASLGRHQKSSYNEQFF. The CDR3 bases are TGTGCCACCAGGGCGTCTTTAGGGAGGCACCAGAAGAGCTCCTACAATGAGCAGTTCTTC.